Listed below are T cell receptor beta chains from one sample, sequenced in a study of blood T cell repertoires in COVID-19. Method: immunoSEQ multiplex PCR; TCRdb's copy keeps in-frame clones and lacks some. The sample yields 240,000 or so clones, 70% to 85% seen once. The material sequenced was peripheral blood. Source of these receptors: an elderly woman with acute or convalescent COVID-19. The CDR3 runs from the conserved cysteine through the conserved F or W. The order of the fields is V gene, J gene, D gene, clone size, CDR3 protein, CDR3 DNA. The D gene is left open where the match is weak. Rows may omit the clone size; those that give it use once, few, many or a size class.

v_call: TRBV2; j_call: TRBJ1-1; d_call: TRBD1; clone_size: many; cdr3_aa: CASSVGQGNTEAFF; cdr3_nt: TGTGCCAGCAGTGTGGGACAGGGCAACACTGAAGCTTTCTTT
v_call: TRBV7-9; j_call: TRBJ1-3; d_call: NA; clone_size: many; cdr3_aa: CASSFLGGSFSSGNTIYF; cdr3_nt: TGTGCCAGCAGCTTCCTGGGGGGGAGCTTCAGCTCTGGAAACACCATATATTTT
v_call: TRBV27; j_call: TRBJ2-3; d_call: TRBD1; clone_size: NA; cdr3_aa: CASSRQGARDTQYF; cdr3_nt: TGTGCCAGCAGCCGACAGGGGGCGCGAGATACGCAGTATTTT
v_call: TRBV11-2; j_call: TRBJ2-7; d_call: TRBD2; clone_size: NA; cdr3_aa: CASSLVAGDRYEQYF; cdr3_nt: TGTGCCAGCAGCTTAGTAGCGGGAGATAGGTACGAGCAGTACTTC
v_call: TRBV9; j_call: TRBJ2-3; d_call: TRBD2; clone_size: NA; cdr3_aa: CASSVAAGLAGDTQYF; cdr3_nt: TGTGCCAGCAGCGTAGCGGCGGGACTAGCGGGGGATACGCAGTATTTT
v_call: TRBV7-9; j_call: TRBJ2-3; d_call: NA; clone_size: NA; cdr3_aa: CASSWGRGRTDTQYF; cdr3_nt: TGTGCCAGCAGCTGGGGGCGGGGGCGCACAGATACGCAGTATTTT
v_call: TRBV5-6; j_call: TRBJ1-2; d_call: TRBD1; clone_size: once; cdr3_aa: CASSQGQGRGYTF; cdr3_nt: TGTGCCAGCAGCCAAGGACAGGGAAGGGGCTACACCTTC
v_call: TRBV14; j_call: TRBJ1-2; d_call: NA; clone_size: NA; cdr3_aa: CASSSEALFGYTF; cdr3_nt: TGTGCCAGCAGCTCTGAAGCCCTTTTTGGCTACACCTTC
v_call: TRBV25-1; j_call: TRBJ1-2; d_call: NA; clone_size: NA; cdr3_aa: CASSEAGGSYGYTF; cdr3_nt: TGTGCCAGCAGCGAGGCGGGGGGCAGCTATGGCTACACCTTC
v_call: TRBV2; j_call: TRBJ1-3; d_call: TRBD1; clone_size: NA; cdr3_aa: CASSAQGAIGNTIYF; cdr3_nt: TGTGCCAGCAGCGCGCAGGGGGCAATTGGAAACACCATATATTTT
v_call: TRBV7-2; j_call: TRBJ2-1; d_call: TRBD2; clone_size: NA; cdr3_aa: CASSTQLLAGVFGEQFF; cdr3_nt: TGTGCCAGCAGCACCCAACTACTAGCGGGAGTTTTTGGTGAGCAGTTCTTC
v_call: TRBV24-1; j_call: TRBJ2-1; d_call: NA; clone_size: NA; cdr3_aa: CATSPSSSPYNEQFF; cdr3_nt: TGTGCCACCAGCCCTAGCAGTTCGCCCTACAATGAGCAGTTCTTC
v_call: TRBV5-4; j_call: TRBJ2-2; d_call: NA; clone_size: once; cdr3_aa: CASSLGLRGKTGELFF; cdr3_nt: TGTGCCAGCAGCTTGGGACTCCGGGGGAAGACCGGGGAGCTGTTTTTT
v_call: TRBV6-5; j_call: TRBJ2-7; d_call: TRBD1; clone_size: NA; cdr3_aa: CASSRTGVPSYEQYF; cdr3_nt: TGTGCCAGCAGCCGCACAGGGGTCCCCTCCTACGAGCAGTACTTC
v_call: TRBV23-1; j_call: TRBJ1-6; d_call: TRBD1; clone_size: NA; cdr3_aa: CASSHPLRDREGSPLHF; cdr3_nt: TGCGCCAGCAGTCATCCCCTCCGGGACAGGGAAGGTTCACCCCTCCACTTT
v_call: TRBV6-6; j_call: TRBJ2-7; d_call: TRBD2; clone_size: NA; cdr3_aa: CASGNLGTSAYEQYF; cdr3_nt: TGTGCCAGCGGCAACCTCGGGACTAGCGCTTACGAGCAGTACTTC
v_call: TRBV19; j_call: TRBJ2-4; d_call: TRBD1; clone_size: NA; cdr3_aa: CASSPGQGNNIQYF; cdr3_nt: TGTGCCAGTAGTCCGGGACAGGGAAACAACATTCAGTACTTC
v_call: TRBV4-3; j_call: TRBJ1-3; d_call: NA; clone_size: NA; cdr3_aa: CASSLGQRNSGNTIYF; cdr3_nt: TGCGCCAGCAGCCTTGGACAGAGGAACTCTGGAAACACCATATATTTT
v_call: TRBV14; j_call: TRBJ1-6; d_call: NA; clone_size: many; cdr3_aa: CASSQVTSAGSPLHF; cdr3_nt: TGTGCCAGCAGCCAAGTAACATCGGCGGGCTCACCCCTCCACTTT
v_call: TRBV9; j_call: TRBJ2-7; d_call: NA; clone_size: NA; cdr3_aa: CASSVVGSSYEQYF; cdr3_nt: TGTGCCAGCAGCGTAGTGGGCAGTTCCTACGAGCAGTACTTC
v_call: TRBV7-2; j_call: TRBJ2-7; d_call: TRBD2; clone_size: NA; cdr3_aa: CASRLTSGSSYEQYF; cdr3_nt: TGTGCCAGCAGACTCACTAGCGGTAGCTCCTACGAGCAGTACTTC
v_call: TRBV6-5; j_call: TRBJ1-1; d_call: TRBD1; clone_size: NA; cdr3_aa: CATRTGLNTEAFF; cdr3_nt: TGTGCCACCCGGACAGGGTTAAACACTGAAGCTTTCTTT
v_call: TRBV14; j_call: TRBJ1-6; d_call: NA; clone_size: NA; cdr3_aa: CASSQETDNSPLHF; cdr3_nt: TGTGCCAGCAGCCAAGAGACAGATAATTCACCCCTCCACTTT
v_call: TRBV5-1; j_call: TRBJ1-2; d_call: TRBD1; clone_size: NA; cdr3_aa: CASSGGQGARAAYGYTF; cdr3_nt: TGCGCCAGCAGCGGGGGACAGGGGGCGAGGGCCGCCTATGGCTACACCTTC
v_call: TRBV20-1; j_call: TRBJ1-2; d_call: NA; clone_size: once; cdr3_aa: CSASYSGPYGYTF; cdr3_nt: TGCAGTGCTAGTTACTCAGGTCCCTATGGCTACACCTTC
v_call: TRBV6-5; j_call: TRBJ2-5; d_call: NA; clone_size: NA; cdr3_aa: CASSIQEGETQYF; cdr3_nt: TGTGCCAGCAGTATACAGGAGGGGGAGACCCAGTACTTC
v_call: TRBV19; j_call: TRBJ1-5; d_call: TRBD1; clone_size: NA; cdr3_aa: CASSPDRADQPQHF; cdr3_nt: TGTGCCAGTAGTCCGGACAGGGCAGATCAGCCCCAGCATTTT
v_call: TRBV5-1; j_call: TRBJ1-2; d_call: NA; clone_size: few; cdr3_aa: CASSLFAARQGSISANYGYTF; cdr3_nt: TGCGCCAGCAGCTTATTCGCTGCGAGACAAGGGAGTATTTCAGCTAACTATGGCTACACCTTC
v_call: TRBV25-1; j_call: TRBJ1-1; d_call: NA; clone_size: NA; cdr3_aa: CASSPRTDTEAFF; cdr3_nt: TGTGCCAGCAGTCCGCGGACAGACACTGAAGCTTTCTTT
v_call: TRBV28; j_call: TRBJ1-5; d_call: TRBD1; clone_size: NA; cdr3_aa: CASRPRGQGDNQPQHF; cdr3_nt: TGTGCCAGCAGACCTCGCGGGCAGGGGGATAATCAGCCCCAGCATTTT
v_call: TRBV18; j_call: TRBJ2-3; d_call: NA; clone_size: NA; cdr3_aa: CASSPLPGRDTQYF; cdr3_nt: TGTGCCAGCTCACCCTTACCGGGGAGGGATACGCAGTATTTT